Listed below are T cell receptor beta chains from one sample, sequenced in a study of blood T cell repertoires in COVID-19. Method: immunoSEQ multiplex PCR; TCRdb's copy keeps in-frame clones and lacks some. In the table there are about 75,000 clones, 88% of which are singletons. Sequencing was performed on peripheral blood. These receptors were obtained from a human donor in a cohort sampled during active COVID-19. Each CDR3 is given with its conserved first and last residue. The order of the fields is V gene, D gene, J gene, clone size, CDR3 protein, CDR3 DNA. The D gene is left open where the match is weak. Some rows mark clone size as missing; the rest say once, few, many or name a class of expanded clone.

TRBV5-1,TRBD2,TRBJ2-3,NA,CASSFQAGGQIDTQYF,TGCGCCAGCAGCTTCCAAGCGGGGGGGCAAATAGATACGCAGTATTTT
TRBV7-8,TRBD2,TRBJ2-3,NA,CASSLVPWMVAGSPDTQYF,TGTGCCAGCAGCTTAGTCCCGTGGATGGTAGCGGGATCCCCAGATACGCAGTATTTT
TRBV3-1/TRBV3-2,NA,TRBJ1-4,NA,CASSQDAVREKLFF,TGTGCCAGCAGCCAAGATGCGGTTAGGGAAAAACTGTTTTTT
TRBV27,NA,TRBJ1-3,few,CASSLGGAGNTIYF,TGTGCCAGCAGCCTGGGAGGGGCTGGAAACACCATATATTTT
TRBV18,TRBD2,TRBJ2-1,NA,CASSRGTSGRNEQFF,TGTGCCAGCTCACGGGGGACTAGCGGGAGAAATGAGCAGTTCTTC
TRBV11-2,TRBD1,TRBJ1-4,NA,CASSRGQGNEKLFF,TGTGCCAGCAGTCGAGGACAGGGGAATGAAAAACTGTTTTTT
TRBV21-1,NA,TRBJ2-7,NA,CAPREGGLREQYF,TGTGCTCCGAGAGAAGGGGGCTTGCGCGAGCAGTACTTC
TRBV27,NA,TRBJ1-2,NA,CASSLQGGNYGYTF,TGTGCCAGCAGTCTCCAGGGAGGGAACTATGGCTACACCTTC
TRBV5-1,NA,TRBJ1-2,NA,CASSGSNTNYGYTF,TGCGCCAGCAGCGGCAGTAACACTAACTATGGCTACACCTTC
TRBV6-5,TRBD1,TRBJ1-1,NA,CASSRGQGNTEAFF,TGTGCCAGCAGTCGGGGACAGGGGAACACTGAAGCTTTCTTT
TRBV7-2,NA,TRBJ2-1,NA,CASSLGRGQSFF,TGTGCCAGCAGCTTAGGACGCGGGCAGTCGTTCTTC
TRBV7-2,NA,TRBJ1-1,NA,CASSTPVIAEAFF,TGTGCCAGCAGCACACCCGTCATCGCTGAAGCTTTCTTT
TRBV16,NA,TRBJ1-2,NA,CASLSILSGNGYTF,TGTGCCAGCCTCTCCATCTTATCAGGGAATGGCTACACCTTC
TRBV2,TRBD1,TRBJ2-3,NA,CASSSGTGITDTQYF,TGTGCCAGCAGTTCCGGGACAGGGATCACAGATACGCAGTATTTT
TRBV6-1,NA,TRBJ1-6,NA,CASSESGGGSYNSPLHF,TGTGCCAGCAGTGAATCGGGGGGGGGCTCCTATAATTCACCCCTCCACTTT
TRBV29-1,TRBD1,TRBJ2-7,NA,CSVLTGPGGQYF,TGCAGCGTTTTGACAGGGCCTGGGGGGCAGTACTTC
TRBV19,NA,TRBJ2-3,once,CASSSQGRGTDTQYF,TGTGCCAGTAGCAGTCAGGGCCGAGGCACAGATACGCAGTATTTT
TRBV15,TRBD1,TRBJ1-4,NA,CATSRERTGVEKLFF,TGTGCCACCAGCAGAGAACGGACAGGGGTTGAAAAACTGTTTTTT
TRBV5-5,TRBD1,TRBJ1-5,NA,CASSSSRDRGSQPQHF,TGTGCCAGCAGCTCGTCCCGGGACAGGGGGAGTCAGCCCCAGCATTTT
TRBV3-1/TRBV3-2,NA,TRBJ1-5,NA,CASSQDRGDSNQPQHF,TGTGCCAGCAGCCAAGATAGGGGCGATAGCAATCAGCCCCAGCATTTT
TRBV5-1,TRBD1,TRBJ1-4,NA,CASSAGTGGTNEKLFF,TGCGCCAGCAGCGCAGGGACAGGGGGCACTAATGAAAAACTGTTTTTT
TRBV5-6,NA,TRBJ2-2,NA,CASSSIQGSTGELFF,TGTGCCAGCAGCAGCATACAGGGTTCCACCGGGGAGCTGTTTTTT
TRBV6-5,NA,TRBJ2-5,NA,CASSYSYGARETQYF,TGTGCCAGCAGTTACTCTTATGGGGCCCGAGAGACCCAGTACTTC
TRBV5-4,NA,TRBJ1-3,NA,CASSYQSSGNTIYF,TGTGCCAGCAGCTATCAATCATCCGGGAACACCATATATTTT
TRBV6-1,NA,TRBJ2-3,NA,CASSEAVGESTQYF,TGTGCCAGCAGTGAAGCAGTAGGAGAGTCTACGCAGTATTTT
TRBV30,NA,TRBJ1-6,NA,CAWSEPGNSPLHF,TGTGCCTGGAGCGAGCCAGGGAATTCACCCCTCCACTTT
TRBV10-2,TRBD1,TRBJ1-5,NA,CASRQGVGQPQHF,TGCGCCAGCAGACAGGGGGTGGGTCAGCCCCAGCATTTT
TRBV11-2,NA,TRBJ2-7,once,CASSLDRLSGEQYF,TGTGCCAGCAGCTTAGATAGGCTTTCGGGGGAGCAGTACTTC
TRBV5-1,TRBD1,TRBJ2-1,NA,CASSPRGGWSEQFF,TGCGCCAGCAGCCCGAGAGGGGGCTGGAGTGAGCAGTTCTTC
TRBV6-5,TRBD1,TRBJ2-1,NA,CASRGTGVINEQFF,TGTGCCAGCAGGGGGACAGGGGTTATCAATGAGCAGTTCTTC
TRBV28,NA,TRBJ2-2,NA,CASRQSWTAPTGELFF,TGTGCCAGCAGACAATCTTGGACAGCTCCCACCGGGGAGCTGTTTTTT
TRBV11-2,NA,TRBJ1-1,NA,CASSLDRDFEAFF,TGTGCCAGCAGCTTAGATCGCGATTTTGAAGCTTTCTTT
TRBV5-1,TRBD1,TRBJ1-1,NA,CASSPRDRKRPMNTEAFF,TGCGCCAGCAGCCCACGGGACAGGAAGAGACCCATGAACACTGAAGCTTTCTTT
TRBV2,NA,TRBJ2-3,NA,CASSAGDKSTDTQYF,TGTGCCAGCAGTGCAGGGGACAAAAGCACAGATACGCAGTATTTT
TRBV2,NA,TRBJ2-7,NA,CASSLNRFEQYF,TGTGCCAGCAGTTTGAACAGGTTCGAGCAGTACTTC
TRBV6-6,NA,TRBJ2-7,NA,CASSYSRHYEQYF,TGTGCCAGCAGTTACTCGAGGCACTACGAGCAGTACTTC
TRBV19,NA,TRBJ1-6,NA,CASSIDFGSSYNSPLHF,TGTGCCAGTAGTATAGATTTTGGCAGCTCCTATAATTCACCCCTCCACTTT
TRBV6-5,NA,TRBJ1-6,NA,CASLLHRGNSPLHF,TGTGCCAGCCTTCTACATAGGGGAAATTCACCCCTCCACTTT
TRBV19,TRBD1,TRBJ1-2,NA,CASTPTGEIYGYTF,TGTGCCAGTACTCCGACAGGGGAGATCTATGGCTACACCTTC
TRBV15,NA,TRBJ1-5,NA,CATSRGHRDNQPQHF,TGTGCCACCAGCAGAGGCCATCGGGATAATCAGCCCCAGCATTTT
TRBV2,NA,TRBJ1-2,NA,CASSPVGVPNYGYTF,TGTGCCAGCAGTCCTGTCGGGGTTCCGAACTATGGCTACACCTTC
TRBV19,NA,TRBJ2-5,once,CASSIGGNQETQYF,TGTGCCAGTAGTATCGGCGGGAATCAAGAGACCCAGTACTTC
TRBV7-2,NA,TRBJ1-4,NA,CASSLDSRSGEKLFF,TGTGCCAGCAGCTTAGACTCTAGAAGTGGTGAAAAACTGTTTTTT
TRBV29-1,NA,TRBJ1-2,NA,CSVYRASHPLLANYGYTF,TGCAGCGTCTACAGGGCGTCTCACCCCCTCTTAGCTAACTATGGCTACACCTTC
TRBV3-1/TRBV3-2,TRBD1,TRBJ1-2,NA,CASSQVLGTGYGYTF,TGTGCCAGCAGCCAAGTTCTCGGGACAGGGTATGGCTACACCTTC
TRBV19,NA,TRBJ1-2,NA,CASSDRNYGYTF,TGTGCCAGTAGTGACAGGAACTATGGCTACACCTTC
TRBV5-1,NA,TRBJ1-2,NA,CASSLSPLKRGYGYTF,TGCGCCAGCAGCTTGAGCCCCCTGAAACGAGGCTATGGCTACACCTTC
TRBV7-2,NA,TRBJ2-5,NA,CASSLARTGVATQYF,TGTGCCAGCAGCTTAGCGCGGACGGGAGTAGCGACCCAGTACTTC
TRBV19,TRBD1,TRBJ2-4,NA,CASSMLSADRGNIQYF,TGTGCCAGTAGTATGTTAAGTGCAGACAGGGGAAACATTCAGTACTTC
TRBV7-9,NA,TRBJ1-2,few,CASTPGNPYGYTF,TGTGCCAGCACCCCGGGGAACCCCTATGGCTACACCTTC